A selection of T cell receptor beta chains follows, all from one sample in a study of T cells in Graves' hyperthyroidism and ophthalmopathy. In TCRdb, the multiplex PCR reads were re-called with MiXCR into one record per CDR3 protein. The sample holds under 350,000 distinct CDR3 sequences; around a fifth are singletons and the top ten take under 55%. Sequenced: blood. Receptors were obtained from a woman aged 45-60 years with Graves' hyperthyroidism. The CDR3 runs from the conserved cysteine through the conserved F or W. A D gene is named only where the DNA matches it firmly. Size tells how often a clone was seen (once, few, many) or the class of an expanded clone, and some rows leave it out.

J gene | D gene | clone size | V gene | CDR3 protein | CDR3 DNA
TRBJ2-7 | . | many | TRBV20-1 | CSARRAGSSYEQYF | TGCAGTGCTAGAAGAGCGGGTTCCTCCTACGAGCAGTACTTC
TRBJ2-5 | TRBD2 | . | TRBV28 | CASSSYLHSGRGAETQYF | TGTGCCAGCAGTTCCTACCTCCATAGCGGGAGAGGCGCAGAGACCCAGTACTTC
TRBJ1-1 | . | . | TRBV5-8 | CASSLALRTEAFF | TGTGCCAGCAGCTTGGCCCTTAGGACTGAAGCTTTCTTT
TRBJ2-1 | TRBD2 | . | TRBV11-1 | CASSAPGLAGGGYNEQFF | TGTGCCAGCAGCGCGCCGGGACTAGCGGGAGGCGGGTACAATGAGCAGTTCTTC
TRBJ2-7 | TRBD2 | many | TRBV7-9 | CASSIRTSGSYEQYF | TGTGCCAGCAGCATCCGGACTAGCGGGAGCTACGAGCAGTACTTC
TRBJ2-1 | . | many | TRBV10-3 | CAISEESFSYNEQFF | TGTGCCATCAGTGAGGAGTCTTTCTCCTACAATGAGCAGTTCTTC
TRBJ2-1 | TRBD2 | few | TRBV6-1 | CASRRDSGGYNEQFF | TGTGCCAGCAGAAGGGACTCGGGGGGATACAATGAGCAGTTCTTC
TRBJ2-5 | . | many | TRBV11-3 | CASSLGGTPEQETQYF | TGTGCCAGCAGCTTGGGTGGAACACCAGAACAAGAGACCCAGTACTTC
TRBJ1-2 | . | many | TRBV12-3/TRBV12-4 | CASSDRNYGYTF | TGTGCCAGCAGTGACAGGAACTATGGCTACACCTTC
TRBJ2-2 | . | . | TRBV18 | CASSPERVNTGELFF | TGTGCCAGCTCACCGGAACGGGTAAACACCGGGGAGCTGTTTTTT
TRBJ2-4 | TRBD2 | . | TRBV6-1 | CASSSPSGGLKNIQYF | TGTGCCAGCAGTTCCCCAAGCGGGGGGTTAAAAAACATTCAGTACTTC
TRBJ2-7 | . | many | TRBV6-1 | CASGTPLVEQYF | TGTGCCAGCGGGACTCCCTTAGTCGAGCAGTACTTC
TRBJ1-2 | TRBD1 | many | TRBV6-1 | CASSYTGAGYTF | TGTGCCAGCAGTTACACAGGGGCCGGCTACACCTTC
TRBJ1-1 | . | . | TRBV16 | CASSQSGAWGDTEAFF | TGTGCCAGCAGCCAATCGGGTGCATGGGGGGACACTGAAGCTTTCTTT
TRBJ2-7 | . | few | TRBV28 | CASSLGVYPSYEQYF | TGTGCCAGCAGTTTAGGGGTCTACCCATCCTACGAGCAGTACTTC
TRBJ2-5 | TRBD1 | many | TRBV28 | CASNFGPSGTEGETQYF | TGTGCCAGCAACTTCGGGCCCTCCGGGACAGAAGGAGAGACCCAGTACTTC
TRBJ1-1 | . | many | TRBV7-9 | CASSLSPTEAFF | TGTGCCAGCAGCTTGAGCCCCACTGAAGCTTTCTTT
TRBJ1-5 | TRBD1 | . | TRBV19 | CASSIGGQGAFGNQPQHF | TGTGCCAGTAGTATTGGGGGTCAGGGGGCTTTTGGCAATCAGCCCCAGCATTTT
TRBJ1-1 | . | few | TRBV7-9 | CASSFAGENTEAFF | TGTGCCAGCAGCTTTGCAGGTGAGAACACTGAAGCTTTCTTT
TRBJ1-5 | . | many | TRBV28 | CASSFGFYSNQPQHF | TGTGCCAGCAGTTTCGGGTTCTATAGCAATCAGCCCCAGCATTTT
TRBJ2-3 | . | many | TRBV3-1 | CASSRPNRADTQYF | TGTGCCAGCAGTCGCCCGAACAGGGCAGATACGCAGTATTTT
TRBJ2-1 | TRBD1 | many | TRBV20-1 | CSASGTANEQFF | TGCAGTGCTAGCGGGACAGCAAATGAGCAGTTCTTC
TRBJ1-2 | . | many | TRBV28 | CASISGDYGYTF | TGTGCCAGCATATCGGGCGACTATGGCTACACCTTC
TRBJ2-5 | . | many | TRBV18 | CASSPPTEQETQYF | TGTGCCAGCTCACCACCGACAGAACAAGAGACCCAGTACTTC
TRBJ1-1 | TRBD1 | few | TRBV10-3 | CAIMGQSNTEAFF | TGTGCCATCATGGGACAGTCAAACACTGAAGCTTTCTTT
TRBJ1-2 | . | . | TRBV19 | CASSPRATGYGYTF | TGTGCCAGTAGTCCCCGGGCGACGGGCTATGGCTACACCTTC
TRBJ2-5 | . | few | TRBV5-4 | CASSRNDLFETQYF | TGTGCCAGCAGCCGTAACGACTTGTTTGAGACCCAGTACTTC
TRBJ2-2 | TRBD2 | few | TRBV14 | CASSQVAGVAGELFF | TGTGCCAGCAGCCAAGTAGCGGGAGTAGCCGGGGAGCTGTTTTTT
TRBJ2-1 | TRBD2 | few | TRBV5-8 | CASHLAGINEQFF | TGTGCCAGCCACCTAGCGGGGATCAATGAGCAGTTCTTC
TRBJ2-2 | TRBD2 | many | TRBV7-2 | CASSSRAGGPNTGELFF | TGTGCCAGCAGCTCAAGGGCGGGGGGGCCGAACACCGGGGAGCTGTTTTTT
TRBJ2-3 | . | . | TRBV6-2/TRBV6-3 | CASGATDTQYF | TGTGCCAGCGGAGCCACAGATACGCAGTATTTT
TRBJ1-2 | . | . | TRBV14 | CASSHSGNGYTF | TGTGCCAGCAGCCACTCGGGGAATGGCTACACCTTC
TRBJ2-5 | . | few | TRBV28 | CASSLYSLKTQYF | TGTGCCAGCAGTTTATATTCGTTGAAGACCCAGTACTTC
TRBJ2-1 | TRBD2 | many | TRBV20-1 | CRPTSGRNEQFF | TGCAGGCCGACTAGCGGGCGTAATGAGCAGTTCTTC
TRBJ2-6 | TRBD1 | many | TRBV10-3 | CAIRKQGAGANVLTF | TGTGCCATCAGGAAACAGGGGGCTGGGGCCAACGTCCTGACTTTC
TRBJ2-1 | . | . | TRBV25-1 | CATSRKRSSYNEQFF | TGTGCCACCTCCAGAAAGAGGAGCTCCTACAATGAGCAGTTCTTC
TRBJ1-3 | TRBD1 | few | TRBV6-1 | CASSSPTGGLGNTIYF | TGTGCCAGCAGCTCCCCTACAGGGGGGCTTGGAAACACCATATATTTT
TRBJ2-7 | TRBD1 | many | TRBV5-5 | CASSRPPTGGNSYEQYF | TGTGCCAGCAGCAGACCACCTACAGGGGGAAATTCCTACGAGCAGTACTTC
TRBJ2-7 | . | many | TRBV20-1 | CSASSTGLEQYF | TGCAGTGCTAGTAGCACAGGGCTCGAGCAGTACTTC
TRBJ1-2 | . | many | TRBV29-1 | CSVEDRGFYGYTF | TGCAGCGTTGAAGACAGGGGATTCTATGGCTACACCTTC
TRBJ2-1 | . | few | TRBV4-1 | CASSQGGIEQFF | TGCGCCAGCAGCCAAGGAGGCATTGAGCAGTTCTTC
TRBJ1-1 | TRBD1 | . | TRBV14 | CASSQRTGVGPNSEAFF | TGTGCCAGCAGCCAACGGACAGGGGTGGGGCCGAACTCTGAAGCTTTCTTT
TRBJ2-1 | . | . | TRBV9 | CASSVGAGTKNEQFF | TGTGCCAGCAGCGTAGGGGCAGGGACCAAGAATGAGCAGTTCTTC
TRBJ1-2 | . | few | TRBV6-1 | CASSHRGVGSRGYTF | TGTGCCAGCAGCCATCGAGGGGTGGGCTCTCGGGGCTACACCTTC
TRBJ1-3 | . | few | TRBV15 | CATSGNPSYTIYF | TGTGCCACCTCAGGGAACCCGAGCTACACCATATATTTT